Shown below are 30 T cell receptor beta chains from a single sample sequenced in a study of shared clonotypes between healthy human individuals. Assay: immunoSEQ multiplex PCR; the TCRdb copy retains only in-frame clones and omits some. The sample lists 650,000 to 800,000 clones; 55% to 80% were seen once. Sequencing input: memory CD4+ T cells sorted from blood. Documented subset: CD45RA-negative fraction. The receptors were gathered from a woman aged 30 to 39 in good health.

This clone was seen a few times. The chain joins TRBV6-1 to TRBJ1-2, with D maybe TRBD1 (6 bases). V was trimmed by 6 bases and J by 4 bases, leaving 12 bases between them. Germline CDR1 MNHNS, CDR2 SASEGT. The CDR3 runs to 13 residues. CDR3: CASRTQGIYGYTF. The CDR3 DNA sequence: TGTGCCAGCAGGACTCAGGGGATCTATGGCTACACCTTC.

The rearrangement links TRBV9 to TRBJ2-1; a possible D gene is TRBD2 (6 bases). The CDR3 has 16 amino acids. V dropped 1 base and J dropped 1 base, with 12 bases sitting between them. Looked up from germline, CDR1 is SGDLS and CDR2 is YYNGEE. The CDR3 DNA sequence: TGTGCCAGCAGCGTATCCGGGAGTCTTTCCTACAATGAGCAGTTCTTC. This encodes CASSVSGSLSYNEQFF.

The chain employs TRBV6-1 and TRBJ2-7; 10 bases are shared with TRBD2. Germline V gene data show CDR1 as MNHNS and CDR2 as SASEGT. The CDR3 consists of 15 residues. V was clipped by 1 base and J by 5 bases; unmatched bases: 5. CDR3 sequence reads: CASSEGGTSADEQYF. The CDR3 nucleotides read TGTGCCAGCAGTGAAGGAGGGACTAGCGCGGACGAGCAGTACTTC.

The V gene is TRBV14, the J gene TRBJ2-3, with D uncertain. The CDR3 is 12 residues long. Trimming stripped 1 base from V and 14 bases from J, with 13 bases between. In germline, CDR1 is SGHDN, CDR2 FVKESK. The CDR3 nucleotides are TGTGCCAGCAGCCAAGGTTCCGGCCGCAGGTATTTT. As protein: CASSQGSGRRYF.

The chain recombines TRBV7-9 with TRBJ1-4; unclear D gene. Deletions cut 4 bases from V and 5 bases from J, with 14 bases between. Germline V gives CDR1 SEHNR, CDR2 FQNEAQ (reference sequence). The CDR3 has 15 amino acids. The CDR3: CASSSSPTVNEKLFF. The CDR3 DNA sequence: TGTGCCAGCAGCTCCTCCCCGACGGTGAATGAAAAACTGTTTTTT.

This chain joins TRBV18 and TRBJ2-1; weak D call: TRBD2 (6 bases). Germline CDR1 and CDR2: KGHSH and LQKENI. The CDR3 has 13 amino acids. V was clipped by 4 bases and J by 8 bases, with 12 bases between them. CDR3 region: CASSRDPGDEQFF. The CDR3 coding sequence is TGTGCCAGCTCACGGGACCCGGGGGATGAGCAGTTCTTC.

The chain employs TRBV19 and TRBJ2-7; 8 nucleotides line up with TRBD2. Losses at the gene ends were 6 bases for V and 7 bases for J; bases not matched to a gene: 17. This CDR3 spans 16 amino acids. CDR1 is LNHDA, CDR2 SQIVND, per germline (reference sequence). In nucleotides, the CDR3 is TGTGCCAGTAGCCCGCTCGGGAGCGGGAGTGTCGATGAGCAGTACTTC. Protein sequence: CASSPLGSGSVDEQYF.

The chain carries TRBV28 and TRBJ1-1; no reliable D call. Germline CDR1 MDHEN, CDR2 SYDVKM. The germline V and J ends were trimmed by 7 bases and 0 bases, with 9 bases remaining between them. The CDR3 extends over 13 amino acids. This CDR3 reads CASMSGMNTEAFF. The CDR3 nucleotides are TGTGCCAGCATGTCCGGTATGAACACTGAAGCTTTCTTT.

J is TRBJ2-5 and V is TRBV10-1; 8 nucleotides line up with TRBD1. The CDR3 contains 15 residues. The V gene's germline CDR1 is WNHNN and CDR2 SYGVQD (reference sequence). J gave up 5 bases and V 6 bases, and 11 bases lay outside the gene matches. The CDR3, as DNA: TGCGCCAGCAGCGACGGACAGGGATCGGGGGAGACCCAGTACTTC. The encoded protein is CASSDGQGSGETQYF.

CDR3 region: CASSSRDRTYYGYTF. CDR3 nucleotides: TGTGCCAGCAGCTCCCGGGACAGAACATACTATGGCTACACCTTC. The gene calls are TRBV5-6 and TRBJ1-2, with 7 bases lining up with TRBD1. CDR1 is SGHDT, CDR2 YYEEEE, per germline. The CDR3 loop spans 15 amino acids. The V and J ends lost 3 bases and 3 bases, in that order; junction bases with no gene match: 8.

This clone was picked up a small number of times. V and J are TRBV30 and TRBJ1-5; 9 bases map to TRBD1. The CDR3 length is 16 residues. The V segment lost 2 bases and the J segment 3 bases; nucleotides outside the gene matches: 8. Germline V gives CDR1 GTSNPN, CDR2 SVGIG (reference sequence). This CDR3 is CAWSTQGQGYNQPQHF. Here the CDR3 DNA reads TGTGCCTGGAGTACCCAGGGACAGGGATACAATCAGCCCCAGCATTTT. Full variable domain (rest looked up from reference TRBV30 and TRBJ1-5): SQTIHQWPATLVQPVGSPLSLECTVEGTSNPNLYWYRQAAGRGLQLLFYSVGIGQISSEVPQNLSASRPQDRQFILSSKKLLLSDSGFYLCAWSTQGQGYNQPQHFGDGTRLSIL.

The chain couples TRBV6-1 to TRBJ2-7; D tentatively reads TRBD1 or TRBD2 (6 bases each). There are 12 residues in the CDR3. In germline, CDR1 is MNHNS, CDR2 SASEGT. Trimming stripped 7 bases from V and 2 bases from J, with 9 bases between. The CDR3 is CASNGGPYEQYF. CDR3 nucleotides: TGTGCCAGCAATGGGGGGCCCTACGAGCAGTACTTC.

The chain uses TRBV5-1 and TRBJ2-7, with D possibly called TRBD1 or TRBD2 (5 bases each). V dropped 0 bases and J dropped 6 bases, with 10 bases sitting between them. This CDR3 is 13 amino acids long. Looked up from germline, CDR1 is SGHRS and CDR2 is YFSETQ. CDR3: CASSLGGASEQYF. The DNA of the CDR3 is TGCGCCAGCAGCTTGGGAGGGGCGAGCGAGCAGTACTTC.

This clone has just a few counts. The chain combines TRBV30 with TRBJ2-2; a possible D gene is TRBD1 (6 bases). V was cut by 1 base and J by 3 bases, with 12 bases left in between. This CDR3 region has 15 residues. From germline, CDR1 is GTSNPN and CDR2 SVGIG (reference sequence). Here the CDR3 DNA reads TGTGCCTGGAGTGCCGGGACATCTGACACCGGGGAGCTGTTTTTT. It specifies CAWSAGTSDTGELFF. Complete variable domain (other parts from reference TRBV30 and TRBJ2-2): SQTIHQWPATLVQPVGSPLSLECTVEGTSNPNLYWYRQAAGRGLQLLFYSVGIGQISSEVPQNLSASRPQDRQFILSSKKLLLSDSGFYLCAWSAGTSDTGELFFGEGSRLTVL.

The genes are TRBV30 and TRBJ1-2; D not resolved. Trimming removed 0 bases from V and 4 bases from J, with 12 bases in between. The CDR3 is 14 residues long. The germline V gene has CDR1 GTSNPN and CDR2 SVGIG (reference sequence). CDR3 protein: CAWSVSRGTYGYTF. DNA of the CDR3: TGTGCCTGGAGTGTAAGTCGGGGAACCTATGGCTACACCTTC. The full variable domain, with the rest looked up from reference TRBV30 and TRBJ1-2, is SQTIHQWPATLVQPVGSPLSLECTVEGTSNPNLYWYRQAAGRGLQLLFYSVGIGQISSEVPQNLSASRPQDRQFILSSKKLLLSDSGFYLCAWSVSRGTYGYTFGSGTRLTVV.

The chain couples TRBV10-3 to TRBJ1-1; maybe TRBD1 (6 bases). CDR3 size: 13 residues. Germline-derived CDR1 and CDR2 are ENHRY and SYGVKD. V was trimmed by 5 bases and J by 1 base, leaving 8 bases between them. CDR3 coding DNA: TGTGCCATCAGTCCGACAGGGAACACTGAAGCTTTCTTT. Protein product: CAISPTGNTEAFF.

Of note for this clone: The sample has other DNA sequences that encode this CDR3 too. V is TRBV5-1 and J is TRBJ2-2, with D possibly TRBD1 on 6 matching bases. Germline V gene lookup returns CDR1 SGHRS and CDR2 YFSETQ. V lost 3 bases, J lost 5 bases, and 8 bases lay in between. CDR3 length equals 13 residues. The CDR3 sequence is CASSYGQTGELFF. CDR3 bases: TGCGCCAGCAGCTACGGACAGACCGGGGAGCTGTTTTTT.

V gene TRBV7-9 combines with J gene TRBJ1-1; D unclear. CDR1 is SEHNR and CDR2 is FQNEAQ in the germline V gene (reference sequence). The CDR3 length is 12 residues. V lost 5 bases and J lost 3, with 7 bases in between. CDR3 region: CASSLEDTEAFF. The CDR3 coding sequence is TGTGCCAGCAGCCTCGAGGACACTGAAGCTTTCTTT.

The V and J genes are TRBV10-3 and TRBJ2-7; D is ambiguous. The V gene lost 3 bases and the J gene lost 1 base, with 10 bases spanning the gap. This CDR3 is built from 14 residues. Germline V gene sequence: CDR1 ENHRY, CDR2 SYGVKD. Here the CDR3 reads CAISEQLGSYEQYF. CDR3 bases: TGTGCCATCAGTGAACAGTTGGGATCCTACGAGCAGTACTTC.

Remarks on this clone: Distinct nucleotide sequences in the sample also encode this CDR3. V usage is TRBV7-9 and J usage is TRBJ2-3; D gene unclear. Germline CDR1 reads SEHNR; CDR2 reads FQNEAQ (reference sequence). Trimming removed 4 bases at V and 0 bases at J, with 2 bases between. The CDR3 is made up of 12 amino acids. The CDR3: CASSSSTDTQYF. For the CDR3, the DNA is TGTGCCAGCAGCTCGAGCACAGATACGCAGTATTTT.

J is TRBJ2-3 and V is TRBV9, with D possibly matching TRBD1 (7 bases). This CDR3 contains 17 residues. V lost 1 base to trimming and J lost 7 bases, with 22 bases between them. The germline CDR1 and CDR2 sequences are SGDLS and YYNGEE. This CDR3 is CASSVRPDLQGGYTQYF. CDR3 DNA sequence: TGTGCCAGCAGCGTAAGGCCTGATCTTCAGGGGGGATATACGCAGTATTTT.

The chain combines TRBV29-1 with TRBJ1-5; possible D gene TRBD1, 5 bases. The CDR3 totals 13 residues. V shed 0 bases and J shed 4 bases, with 7 bases lying between them. Germline values: CDR1 SQVTM, CDR2 ANQGSEA. This chain's CDR3 is CSVEEEGNQPQHF. As DNA, the CDR3 is TGCAGCGTTGAAGAGGAGGGGAATCAGCCCCAGCATTTT.

The chain combines TRBV19 with TRBJ2-1; possibly TRBD2 for D (6 bases). V lost 6 bases and J lost 2, with 17 bases in between. The CDR3 runs 16 residues. The germline V gene has CDR1 LNHDA and CDR2 SQIVND (reference sequence). The chain's CDR3 is CASSRWGETPYNEQFF. In nucleotides, the CDR3 is TGTGCCAGTAGCAGGTGGGGGGAAACCCCCTACAATGAGCAGTTCTTC.

This clone occurred once. Other DNA sequences in this specimen translate into the identical CDR3. The J gene is TRBJ1-2, the V gene TRBV9; D is uncertain. This CDR3 spans 16 amino acids. The V gene lost 0 bases and the J gene lost 1 base, with 13 bases spanning the gap. Germline V gives CDR1 SGDLS, CDR2 YYNGEE. DNA for the CDR3: TGTGCCAGCAGCGTAGCTACGGGGAGGGTTAACTATGGCTACACCTTC. Encoded protein: CASSVATGRVNYGYTF. The whole variable domain, filled in from reference TRBV9 and TRBJ1-2, reads DSGVTQTPKHLITATGQRVTLRCSPRSGDLSVYWYQQSLDQGLQFLIQYYNGEERAKGNILERFSAQQFPDLHSELNLSSLELGDSALYFCASSVATGRVNYGYTFGSGTRLTVV.

This clone was observed a handful of times. The chain combines TRBV5-1 with TRBJ1-4, with 8 positions matching TRBD1. V lost 7 bases, J lost 0 bases, and 8 bases stayed unmatched. The CDR3 loop spans 16 amino acids. CDR1 and CDR2 from the germline V gene are SGHRS and YFSETQ. DNA of the CDR3: TGCGCCAGCGGAAGGGGACAGGCGGCAACTAATGAAAAACTGTTTTTT. It yields the protein CASGRGQAATNEKLFF.

The chain carries TRBV4-2 and TRBJ2-7, with 9 nucleotides matching TRBD2. CDR1 and CDR2 (germline): LGHNA, YNFKEQ. The length of the CDR3 is 18 residues. The V gene end was trimmed by 0 bases and the J gene end by 1 base; junction bases not matched to a gene: 10. CDR3 in amino acids: CASSQDLFAAGGSYEQYF. In nucleotides, the CDR3 is TGTGCCAGCAGCCAAGATTTATTCGCAGCGGGAGGATCCTACGAGCAGTACTTC.

V usage is TRBV27 and J usage is TRBJ1-3; TRBD1 agrees at 10 bases. Trimming removed 4 bases from V and 3 bases from J; junction bases left unmatched: 6. The CDR3 contains 16 residues. Germline V gene sequence: CDR1 MNHEY, CDR2 SMNVEV (reference sequence). The CDR3 protein is CASSSWTGGNGNTIYF. For the CDR3, the DNA is TGTGCCAGCAGTTCTTGGACAGGGGGAAATGGAAACACCATATATTTT.

The chain combines TRBV6-6 with TRBJ1-4; 10 bases are a match to TRBD1. V was pared by 3 bases and J by 8 bases, with 6 bases of the junction left unmatched. Germline assignment: CDR1 MNHNY and CDR2 SVGAGI (reference sequence). The CDR3 covers 15 residues. CDR3 sequence (DNA): TGTGCCAGCAGTTATGACGGACAGGGGGGCGAAAAACTGTTTTTT. Amino acid sequence: CASSYDGQGGEKLFF.

The chain uses TRBV11-2 and TRBJ1-1; no reliable D call. The germline V and J ends were trimmed by 1 base and 0 bases, with 6 bases remaining between them. This CDR3 is built from 14 residues. Germline V gives CDR1 SGHAT, CDR2 FQNNGV. CDR3 bases: TGTGCCAGCAGCTTAGCGACGGTGAACACTGAAGCTTTCTTT. Amino acids: CASSLATVNTEAFF.

This chain joins TRBV2 and TRBJ1-1, with 7 positions matching TRBD1. CDR1 and CDR2 from the germline V gene are SNHLY and FYNNEI. V shed 3 bases, J shed 5 bases, and the junction held 12 bases outside the gene matches. CDR3 size: 16 residues. The CDR3 region has the DNA TGTGCCAGCAGTGATGGGGGCACAGGGGTGAGAACTGAAGCTTTCTTT. It specifies CASSDGGTGVRTEAFF.